One T cell receptor beta chain is described in this entry. These data belong to a study of STAT5B mutations in CD4+ large granular lymphocyte leukemia. Only in-frame clones appear in the TCRdb table, and some are missing; sequencing was by immunoSEQ multiplex PCR. Among approximately 52,000 clones listed, roughly three quarters were seen once. The CDR3 totals 13 residues. Trimming removed 9 bases from V and 0 bases from J; junction bases left unmatched: 4. Germline V gene lookup returns CDR1 MDHEN and CDR2 SYDVKM. This chain links TRBV28 with TRBJ2-7; 8 bases are a match to TRBD2. This clonotype originated in a human donor in good health. Sequences were obtained from CD4+ T cells from blood buffy coats. In nucleotides, the CDR3 is TGTGCCAGTTTGGGGACTAGCTCCTACGAGCAGTACTTC. Its translation is CASLGTSSYEQYF.